What follows is one TCR beta chain and its context. Its antigen remains unknown. This entry comes from a study of shared clonotypes between healthy human individuals. In the study overall: Each donor's CD4 naive and CD4 memory cells filled three plates apiece, CD8 naive two, and CD8 memory one. Study findings and constraints: Generally, estimated richness proved larger in naive subsets than it did in memory subsets.

A CD45RA-negative memory subset and a CD45RA+ naive subset were separated from the CD4+ cells. Clones were sequenced by immunoSEQ multiplex PCR, and TCRdb holds only the in-frame ones, with some missing. The table lists 2,500,000 or so clones, around nine tenths of them singletons. Germline V lookup: CDR1 MNHEY, CDR2 SVGAGI. This CDR3 comprises 15 residues. The V and J ends lost 4 bases and 5 bases respectively, with 14 bases between them. The sequenced sample consisted of naive CD4+ T cells sorted from blood. Subset given: CD45RA+ positively selected. This clonotype was obtained from a man aged 18 to 30 in good health. The V gene is TRBV6-5, the J gene TRBJ1-4; D might be TRBD1 (6 bases). The CDR3 DNA reads TGTGCCAGCAGTTCCCGAGGGGGTAGGAATGAAAAACTGTTTTTT. This encodes CASSSRGGRNEKLFF.